This TCR beta chain was sequenced for a study of OX40 agonist ivuxolimab in advanced cancers. The CDR3 runs to 15 residues. Deletions cut 3 bases from V and 2 bases from J, with 13 bases between. Germline V gives CDR1 MRHNA, CDR2 SNTAGT. Points from the study as a whole: Among the nonresponders, some also had low normalized T-cell clonal expansion.

Assay used: immunoSEQ multiplex PCR; TCRdb lists only in-frame clones, some missing. The table has around 50,000 clones, 80% to 90% seen once. Systemic immunosuppression or a history of autoimmune disease excluded patients. A remark on this clone: As yet, its antigen is unknown.

Sample: CD4+ or CD8+ T cells sorted from blood, taken in a trial of the OX40 agonist ivuxolimab. This sequence was found in an adult with an advanced solid tumor such as melanoma, head and neck, liver or kidney cancer. This chain uses TRBV6-4 with TRBJ1-1; D remains ambiguous. CDR3: CASSELRRKNTEAFF. The CDR3 DNA sequence: TGTGCCAGCAGTGAGCTGAGAAGGAAAAACACTGAAGCTTTCTTT.